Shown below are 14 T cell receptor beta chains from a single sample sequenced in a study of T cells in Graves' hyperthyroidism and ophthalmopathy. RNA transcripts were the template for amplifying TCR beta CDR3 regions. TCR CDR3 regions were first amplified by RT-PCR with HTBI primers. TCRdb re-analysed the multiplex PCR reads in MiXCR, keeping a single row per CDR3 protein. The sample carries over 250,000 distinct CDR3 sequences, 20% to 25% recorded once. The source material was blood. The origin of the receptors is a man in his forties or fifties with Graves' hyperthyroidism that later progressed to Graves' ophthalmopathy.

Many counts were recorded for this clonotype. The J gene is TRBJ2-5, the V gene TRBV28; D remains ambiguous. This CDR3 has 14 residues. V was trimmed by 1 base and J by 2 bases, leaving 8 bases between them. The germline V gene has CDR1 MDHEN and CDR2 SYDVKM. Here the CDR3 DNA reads TGTGCCAGCAGTTTATTAGGAGAGCAAGAGACCCAGTACTTC. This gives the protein CASSLLGEQETQYF.

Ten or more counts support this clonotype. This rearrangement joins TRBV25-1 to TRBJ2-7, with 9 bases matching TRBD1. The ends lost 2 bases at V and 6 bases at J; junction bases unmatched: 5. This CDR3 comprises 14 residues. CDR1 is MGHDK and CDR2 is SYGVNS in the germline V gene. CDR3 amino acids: CASSETGGASEQYF. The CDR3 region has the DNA TGTGCCAGCAGTGAAACAGGGGGCGCGTCCGAGCAGTACTTC.

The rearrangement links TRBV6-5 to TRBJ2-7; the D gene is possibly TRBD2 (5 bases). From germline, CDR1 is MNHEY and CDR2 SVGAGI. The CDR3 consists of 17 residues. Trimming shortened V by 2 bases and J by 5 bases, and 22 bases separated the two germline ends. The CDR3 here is CASSYDRGLSVGHEQYF. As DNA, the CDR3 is TGTGCCAGCAGTTACGATCGAGGACTCTCTGTTGGGCACGAGCAGTACTTC.

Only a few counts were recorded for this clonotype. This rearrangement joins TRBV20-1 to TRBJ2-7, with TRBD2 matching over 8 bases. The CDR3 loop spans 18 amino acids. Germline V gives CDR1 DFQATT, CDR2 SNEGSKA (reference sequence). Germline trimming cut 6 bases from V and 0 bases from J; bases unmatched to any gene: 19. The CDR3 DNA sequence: TGCAGTGCCGATTGGTATAGCGGGACTAATTTTATCTCCTACGAGCAGTACTTC. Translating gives CSADWYSGTNFISYEQYF.

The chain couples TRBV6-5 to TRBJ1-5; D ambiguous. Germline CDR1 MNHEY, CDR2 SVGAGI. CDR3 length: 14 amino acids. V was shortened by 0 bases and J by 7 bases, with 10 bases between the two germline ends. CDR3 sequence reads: CASSYSGETQPQHF. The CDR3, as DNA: TGTGCCAGCAGTTACTCTGGGGAAACGCAGCCCCAGCATTTT.

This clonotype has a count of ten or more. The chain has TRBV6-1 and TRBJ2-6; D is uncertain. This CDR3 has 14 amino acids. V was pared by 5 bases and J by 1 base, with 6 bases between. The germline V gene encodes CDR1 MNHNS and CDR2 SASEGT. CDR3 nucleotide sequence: TGTGCCAGCAGTCTCAGGTCTGGGGCCAACGTCCTGACTTTC. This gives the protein CASSLRSGANVLTF.

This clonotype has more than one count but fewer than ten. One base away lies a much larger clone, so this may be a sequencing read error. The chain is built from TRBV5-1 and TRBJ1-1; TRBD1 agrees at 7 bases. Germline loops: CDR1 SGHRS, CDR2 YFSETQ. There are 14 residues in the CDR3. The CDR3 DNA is TGCACCAGCAGCTTGACTACAGGGGCTAATGAAGCTTTCTTT. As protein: CTSSLTTGANEAFF.

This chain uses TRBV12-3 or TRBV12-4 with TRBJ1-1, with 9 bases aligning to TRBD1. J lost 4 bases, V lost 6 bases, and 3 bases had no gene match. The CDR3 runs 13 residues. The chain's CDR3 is CASRDRGITEAFF. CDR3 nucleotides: TGTGCCAGCAGGGACAGGGGTATCACTGAAGCTTTCTTT.

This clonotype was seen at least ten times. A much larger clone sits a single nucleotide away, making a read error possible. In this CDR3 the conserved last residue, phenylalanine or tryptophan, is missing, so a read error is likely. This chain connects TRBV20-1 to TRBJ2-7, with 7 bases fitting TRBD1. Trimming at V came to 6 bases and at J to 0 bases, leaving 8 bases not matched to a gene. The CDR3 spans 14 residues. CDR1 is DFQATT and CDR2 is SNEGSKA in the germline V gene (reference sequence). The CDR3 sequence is CSASGTASSYEQYS. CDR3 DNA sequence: TGCAGTGCCTCCGGGACAGCCAGCTCCTACGAGCAGTACTCC.

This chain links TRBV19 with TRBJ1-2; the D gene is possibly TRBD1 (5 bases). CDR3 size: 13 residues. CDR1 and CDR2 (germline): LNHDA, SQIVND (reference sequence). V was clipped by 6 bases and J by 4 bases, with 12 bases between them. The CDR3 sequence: CASRPDSLYGYTF. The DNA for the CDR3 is TGTGCCAGTAGACCCGACAGCCTCTATGGCTACACCTTC.

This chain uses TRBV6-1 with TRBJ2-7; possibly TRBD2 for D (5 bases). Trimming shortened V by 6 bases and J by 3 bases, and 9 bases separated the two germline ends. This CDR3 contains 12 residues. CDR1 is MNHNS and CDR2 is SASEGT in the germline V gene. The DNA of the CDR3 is TGTGCCAGCAGCCGGAGGTACTACGAGCAGTACTTC. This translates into CASSRRYYEQYF.

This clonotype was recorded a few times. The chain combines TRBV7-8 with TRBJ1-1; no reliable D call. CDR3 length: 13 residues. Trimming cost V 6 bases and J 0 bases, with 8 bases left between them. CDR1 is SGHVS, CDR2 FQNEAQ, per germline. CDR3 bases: TGTGCCAGCAGATACTCCTTGAACACTGAAGCTTTCTTT. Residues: CASRYSLNTEAFF. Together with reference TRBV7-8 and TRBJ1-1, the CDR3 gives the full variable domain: GAGVSQSPRYKVAKRGQDVALRCDPISGHVSLFWYQQALGQGPEFLTYFQNEAQLDKSGLPSDRFFAERPEGSVSTLKIQRTQQEDSAVYLCASRYSLNTEAFFGQGTRLTVV.

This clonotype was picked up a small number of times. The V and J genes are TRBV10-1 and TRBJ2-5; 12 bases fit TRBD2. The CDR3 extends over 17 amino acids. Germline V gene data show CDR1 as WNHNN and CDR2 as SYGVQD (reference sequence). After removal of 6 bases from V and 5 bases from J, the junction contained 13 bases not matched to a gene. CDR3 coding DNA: TGCGCCAGCAGCCCAAGTCGACTAGCGGGAGTTATGGAGACCCAGTACTTC. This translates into CASSPSRLAGVMETQYF.

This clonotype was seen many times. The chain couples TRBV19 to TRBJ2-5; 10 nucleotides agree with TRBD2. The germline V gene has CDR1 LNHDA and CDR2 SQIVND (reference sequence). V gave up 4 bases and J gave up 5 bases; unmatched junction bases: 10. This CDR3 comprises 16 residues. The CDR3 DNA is TGTGCCAGTAGTACCTCGCTAGCGGGAGCGGGGGAGACCCAGTACTTC. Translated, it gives CASSTSLAGAGETQYF.